The 11 T cell receptor beta chains given below trace back to one sample, sequenced in a study of blood T cell repertoires in COVID-19. Clones were read by immunoSEQ multiplex PCR, and TCRdb kept only the in-frame ones, dropping some. The sample has 100,000 to 150,000 clones, roughly four fifths seen once; the top ten hold more than 5.5%. The sample taken for sequencing was peripheral blood. Receptor source: a man in his 60s with acute or convalescent COVID-19.

The chain is built from TRBV11-2 and TRBJ1-1, with 7 bases aligning to TRBD1. The CDR3 consists of 14 residues. V was pared by 1 base and J by 7 bases, with 6 bases of the junction left unmatched. Germline CDR1 and CDR2: SGHAT and FQNNGV. This CDR3 reads CASSLGGTANEAFF. In nucleotides, the CDR3 is TGTGCCAGCAGCTTAGGGGGGACAGCTAATGAAGCTTTCTTT.

The chain combines TRBV6-1 with TRBJ2-1; unclear D gene. This CDR3 has 13 residues. The germline V and J ends were trimmed by 1 base and 9 bases, with 10 bases remaining between them. Germline CDR1 reads MNHNS; CDR2 reads SASEGT. The CDR3 spells CASSEGGIPEQFF. CDR3 coding DNA: TGTGCCAGCAGTGAAGGAGGCATTCCTGAGCAGTTCTTC.

V and J are TRBV6-6 and TRBJ2-1; no firm D call. CDR1 and CDR2 (germline): MNHNY, SVGAGI (reference sequence). Trimming shortened V by 5 bases and J by 6 bases, and 11 bases separated the two germline ends. The CDR3 is 13 residues long. The CDR3 region has the DNA TGTGCCAGCAGTAGCGCCCGGTTCAATGAGCAGTTCTTC. It yields the protein CASSSARFNEQFF.

For this clone: The junction does not match germline at one end; this may be a read error. Other DNA sequences from this sample encode an identical CDR3 as well. V gene TRBV27 combines with J gene TRBJ1-2; 9 nucleotides match TRBD1. Germline CDR1 is MNHEY and CDR2 is SMNVEV (reference sequence). The CDR3 runs 14 residues. CDR3 sequence (DNA): TGCGCCAGCAGTTGGGACAGGGAGAACTATGGCTACACCTTC. It is translated as CASSWDRENYGYTF.

The CDR3 spells CASSRQGGAYNSPLHF. CDR3 DNA sequence: TGTGCCAGCAGCCGCCAGGGGGGCGCCTATAATTCACCCCTCCACTTT. The chain has TRBV7-6 and TRBJ1-6, with 7 nucleotides matching TRBD1. The CDR3 consists of 16 residues. The trim removed 5 bases at V and 2 bases at J, leaving 6 bases unmatched. CDR1 is SGHVS and CDR2 is FNYEAQ in the germline V gene.

A few counts support this clone. This could be a read error, since a much larger clone is one nucleotide away. This chain links TRBV5-6 with TRBJ1-1; D not certain. The V end was cut by 4 bases, the J end by 0 bases, with 4 bases between. CDR3 length equals 12 residues. Per the germline V gene, CDR1 is SGHDT and CDR2 is YYEEEE. CDR3 DNA sequence: TGTGCCAGCAGCAACATGAACACTGAAGCTTTCTTT. This sequence encodes CASSNMNTEAFF. The complete variable domain, with remaining parts taken from reference TRBV5-6 and TRBJ1-1, reads DAGVTQSPTHLIKTRGQQVTLRCSPKSGHDTVSWYQQALGQGPQFIFQYYEEEERQRGNFPDRFSGHQFPNYSSELNVNALLLGDSALYLCASSNMNTEAFFGQGTRLTVV.

V and J are TRBV5-1 and TRBJ1-5; 9 nucleotides agree with TRBD1. The CDR3 is 15 residues long. The trim removed 4 bases at V and 8 bases at J, leaving 10 bases unmatched. Germline V lookup: CDR1 SGHRS, CDR2 YFSETQ. CDR3 protein: CASSITGGGLEPQHF. As DNA, the CDR3 is TGCGCCAGCAGCATTACAGGGGGCGGCCTGGAGCCCCAGCATTTT.

The rearrangement joins TRBV7-8 to TRBJ2-7, with 8 bases aligning to TRBD1. The CDR3 is 16 residues long. Trimming removed 0 bases from V and 4 bases from J; junction bases left unmatched: 8. CDR1 and CDR2 (germline): SGHVS, FQNEAQ. The DNA for the CDR3 is TGTGCCAGCAGCTTAGCGCGGGCAGGGGGCCTTTACGAGCAGTACTTC. Protein sequence: CASSLARAGGLYEQYF.

The chain is built from TRBV5-4 and TRBJ1-1; 8 nucleotides line up with TRBD1. V lost 4 bases and J lost 1; bases outside the gene matches: 6. Germline loops: CDR1 SGHNT, CDR2 YYREEE (reference sequence). The CDR3 is 15 residues long. The CDR3 region is CASSLGDRRNTEAFF. The DNA for the CDR3 is TGTGCCAGCAGCCTGGGGGACAGGAGGAACACTGAAGCTTTCTTT.

The chain recombines TRBV7-9 with TRBJ2-5; D may be TRBD2 (5 bases). The CDR3 extends over 11 amino acids. The germline V and J ends were trimmed by 5 bases and 7 bases, with 8 bases remaining between them. Germline values: CDR1 SEHNR, CDR2 FQNEAQ (reference sequence). The CDR3 bases are TGTGCCAGCAGCGAACTAGGGACCCAGTACTTC. It yields the protein CASSELGTQYF.

The sample holds a few counts of this clone. The rearrangement joins TRBV19 to TRBJ2-7; 7 bases line up with TRBD1. Germline V gene lookup returns CDR1 LNHDA and CDR2 SQIVND (reference sequence). The CDR3 is 13 amino acids. Trimming at V came to 5 bases and at J to 0 bases, leaving 1 base not matched to a gene. The CDR3 loop reads CASSDRASYEQYF. The CDR3 DNA sequence: TGTGCCAGTAGTGACAGGGCCTCCTACGAGCAGTACTTC.